This TCR beta chain was documented in a study of blood T cells in healthy people across ages. Then a second PCR, running roughly 7 to 11 cycles, was carried out with a sample-barcoded 5' primer and a J-beta primer mix. Using its own MiXCR run on the 5' RACE reads, TCRdb lists one record per CDR3 protein. The data hold around 790,000 distinct CDR3 sequences, with 44% observed a single time. Regarding the study as a whole: Researchers judged that diversity estimates from one million T cells fell short of true values. It was not known whether donors were CMV positive (a possible confounder of expanded clonotype changes). More naive CD4+ cells and higher diversity marked long-lived donors relative to aged donors.

Concerning this clonotype itself: The antigen is unknown.

CDR3 length: 15 amino acids. Germline V gene data show CDR1 as LGHNA and CDR2 as YSLEER. J lost 8 bases, V lost 4 bases, and 10 bases had no gene match. The extraction recovered at least 6 micrograms of total RNA per sample. Sequencing input: blood. The chain has TRBV4-3 and TRBJ1-4; 7 bases agree with TRBD1. The source is a man between 60 and 75 years old in good health. The CDR3, as DNA: TGCGCCAGCAGCCCATACAGGGGCGGAGGAGAAAAACTGTTTTTT. Its translation: CASSPYRGGGEKLFF.